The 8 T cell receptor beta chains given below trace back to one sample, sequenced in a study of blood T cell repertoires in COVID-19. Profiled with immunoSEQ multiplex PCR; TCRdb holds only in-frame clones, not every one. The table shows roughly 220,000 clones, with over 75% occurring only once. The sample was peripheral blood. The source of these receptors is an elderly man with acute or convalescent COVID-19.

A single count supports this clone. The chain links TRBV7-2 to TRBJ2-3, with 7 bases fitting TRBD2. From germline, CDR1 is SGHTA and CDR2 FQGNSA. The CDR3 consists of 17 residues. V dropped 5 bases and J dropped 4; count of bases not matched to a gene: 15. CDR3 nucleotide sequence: TGTGCCAGCAGCCCGGGGCCGGGAGGATGGGTGGCAGATACGCAGTATTTT. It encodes CASSPGPGGWVADTQYF. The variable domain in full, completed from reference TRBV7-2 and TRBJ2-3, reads GAGVSQSPSNKVTEKGKDVELRCDPISGHTALYWYRQSLGQGLEFLIYFQGNSAPDKSGLPSDRFSAERTGGSVSTLTIQRTQQEDSAVYLCASSPGPGGWVADTQYFGPGTRLTVL.

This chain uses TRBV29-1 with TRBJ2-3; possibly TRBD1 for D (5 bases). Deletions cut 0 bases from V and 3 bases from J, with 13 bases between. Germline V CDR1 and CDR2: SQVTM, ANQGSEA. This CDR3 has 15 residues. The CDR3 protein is CSVEDPVRVTDTQYF. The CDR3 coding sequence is TGCAGCGTTGAAGATCCTGTCAGGGTGACAGATACGCAGTATTTT.

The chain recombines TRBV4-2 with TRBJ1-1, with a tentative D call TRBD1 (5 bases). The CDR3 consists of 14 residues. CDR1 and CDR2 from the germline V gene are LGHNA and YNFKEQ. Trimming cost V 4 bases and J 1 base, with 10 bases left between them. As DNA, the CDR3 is TGTGCCAGCAGCCCCAGGGTCGGGAACACTGAAGCTTTCTTT. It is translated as CASSPRVGNTEAFF.

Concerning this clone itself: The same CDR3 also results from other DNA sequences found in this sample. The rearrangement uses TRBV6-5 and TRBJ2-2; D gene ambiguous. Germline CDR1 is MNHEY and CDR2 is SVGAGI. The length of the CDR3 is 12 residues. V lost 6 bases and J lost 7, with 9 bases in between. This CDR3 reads CASSYNVGELFF. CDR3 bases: TGTGCCAGCAGCTATAATGTCGGGGAGCTGTTTTTT.

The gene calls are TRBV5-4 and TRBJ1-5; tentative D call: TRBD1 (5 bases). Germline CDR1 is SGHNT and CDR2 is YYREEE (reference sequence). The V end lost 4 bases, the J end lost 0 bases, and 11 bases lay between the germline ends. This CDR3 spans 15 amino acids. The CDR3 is CASSVGGFSNQPQHF. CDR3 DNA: TGTGCCAGCAGCGTCGGGGGTTTTAGCAATCAGCCCCAGCATTTT.

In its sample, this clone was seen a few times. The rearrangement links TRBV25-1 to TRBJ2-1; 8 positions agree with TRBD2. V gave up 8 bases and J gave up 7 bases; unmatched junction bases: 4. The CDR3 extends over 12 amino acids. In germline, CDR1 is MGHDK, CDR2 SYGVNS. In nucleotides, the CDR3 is TGTGCCAGCCGACTAGCGAATAATGAGCAGTTCTTC. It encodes CASRLANNEQFF.

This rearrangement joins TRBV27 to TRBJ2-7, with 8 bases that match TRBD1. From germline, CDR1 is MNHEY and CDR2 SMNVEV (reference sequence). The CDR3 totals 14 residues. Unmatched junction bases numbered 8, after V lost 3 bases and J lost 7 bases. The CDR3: CASSFFGQGGEQYF. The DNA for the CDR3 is TGTGCCAGCAGTTTCTTCGGACAGGGAGGTGAGCAGTACTTC.

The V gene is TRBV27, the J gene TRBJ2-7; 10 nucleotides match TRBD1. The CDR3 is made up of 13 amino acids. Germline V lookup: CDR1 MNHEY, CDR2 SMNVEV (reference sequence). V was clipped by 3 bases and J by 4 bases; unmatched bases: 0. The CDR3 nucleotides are TGTGCCAGCAGTTTGGACAGGGGGTACGAGCAGTACTTC. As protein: CASSLDRGYEQYF.